This record looks at one T cell receptor beta chain sequence and its context. This sample was included in a study of Ad26.COV2.S vaccination and SARS-CoV-2 variants. Whole-study context: A participant enrolled in the COV1001 Ad26.COV2.S trial arm provided the sample. Into the muscle, Ad26.COV2.S was dosed once or twice, 56 days apart.

The treatment here: roughly 18 received Ad26.COV2.S at low or high dose, single or two shots; several received placebo; per-sample allocation not given. Vaccine and placebo recipients were sampled on day 63 after the first injection. Only in-frame clones appear in the TCRdb table, and some are missing; sequencing was by immunoSEQ multiplex PCR. The repertoire holds roughly 350,000 clones, with roughly 90% as singletons. The receptor was isolated from a person aged 18-60 years who received the Ad26.COV2.S COVID-19 vaccine or a placebo. Source: peripheral blood, taken in a trial of Ad26.COV2.S vaccine versus placebo.

CDR3 bases: TGTGCCAGCAGCAAAGAAACAGGTGACTATGAATTAGCTTTCTTT. As protein: CASSKETGDYELAFF. The V and J genes are TRBV21-1 and TRBJ1-1. TRBV21-1 counts as a pseudogene. The CDR3 extends over 15 amino acids.